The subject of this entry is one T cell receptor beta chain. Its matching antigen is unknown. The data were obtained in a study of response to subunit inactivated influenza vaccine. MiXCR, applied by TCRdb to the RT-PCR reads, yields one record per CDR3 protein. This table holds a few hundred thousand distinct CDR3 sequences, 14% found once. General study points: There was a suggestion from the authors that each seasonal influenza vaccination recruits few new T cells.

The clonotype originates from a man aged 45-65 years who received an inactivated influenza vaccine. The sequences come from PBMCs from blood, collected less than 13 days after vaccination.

As DNA, the CDR3 is TGCAGCGCCTGGGCTAAGGGGGACAGTTCGAACACTGAAGCTTTCTTT. It specifies CSAWAKGDSSNTEAFF. The gene calls are TRBV29-1 and TRBJ1-1, with 7 bases lining up with TRBD1. V trimming: 7 bases; J trimming: 1 base; junction bases outside the gene matches: 15. CDR3 length: 16 amino acids. The V gene's germline CDR1 is SQVTM and CDR2 ANQGSEA.